This T cell receptor beta chain is drawn from a study of blood T cell repertoires in COVID-19. Study summary: Whether acute or convalescent, the COVID-19 samples came from the United States, Italy and Spain. Sources were T cells, B-cell-depleted T cells, or PBMCs; the material itself was cDNA or gDNA.

In the original workflow: Reference gene primer amplification gave nucleated cell count estimates. TCRdb's copy holds only in-frame clones and misses some; the assay was immunoSEQ multiplex PCR. The D gene and trimming were derived from the DNA, and the V and J assignments and clone size from that table. The table lists 90,000 to 100,000 clones, 84% of them singletons. Looked up from germline, CDR1 is ENHRY and CDR2 is SYGVKD. This CDR3 region has 15 residues. V gave up 3 bases and J gave up 2 bases, with 11 bases separating them. The sequenced sample consisted of peripheral blood. This clonotype was obtained from a man between 60 and 75 years old with acute or convalescent COVID-19. This chain joins TRBV10-3 and TRBJ1-5; unclear D gene. CDR3 loop: CAISEGGMGNQPQHF. The CDR3 coding sequence is TGTGCCATCAGTGAAGGAGGTATGGGCAATCAGCCCCAGCATTTT.